The clone carrying this T cell receptor beta chain was seen a handful of times. Antigen specificity is unknown. The sample belongs to a study of T cell responses to AZD1222 COVID-19 vaccine. Libraries were prepared by immunoSEQ multiplex PCR; TCRdb keeps only in-frame clonotypes and omits some of them. The sample has approximately 73,000 clones, about four fifths seen once. Study outcomes and limitations: Seropositive status at baseline applied to only five or six AZD1222 recipients. Reportedly, nearly half the spike-specific TCRs target unmutated variant regions. Repertoires were collected only later (after the peak T cell response had occurred).

V lost 4 bases to trimming and J lost 1 base, with 11 bases between them. From germline, CDR1 is SNHLY and CDR2 FYNNEI. The CDR3 is 14 residues long. The chain joins TRBV2 to TRBJ2-7; D is unresolved. The clonotype was recovered from an adult in good health. The source material was peripheral blood, sampled on day 0 of AZD1222 vaccination. CDR3 residues: CASSVPFLSYEQYF. For the CDR3, the DNA is TGTGCCAGCAGTGTTCCCTTTTTGTCCTACGAGCAGTACTTC.